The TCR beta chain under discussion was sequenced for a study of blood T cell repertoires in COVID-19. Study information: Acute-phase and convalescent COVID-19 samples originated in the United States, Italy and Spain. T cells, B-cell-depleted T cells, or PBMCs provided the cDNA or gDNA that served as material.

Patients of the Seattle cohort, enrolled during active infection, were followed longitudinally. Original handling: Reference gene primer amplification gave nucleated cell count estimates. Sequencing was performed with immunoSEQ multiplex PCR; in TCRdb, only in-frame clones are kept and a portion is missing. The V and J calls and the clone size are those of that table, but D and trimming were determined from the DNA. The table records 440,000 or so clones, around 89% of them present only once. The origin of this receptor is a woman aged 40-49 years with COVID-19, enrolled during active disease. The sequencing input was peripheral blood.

CDR3 nucleotide sequence: TGTGCCAGCAATTCGGGACAGGGGGCGAGTCAGCCCCAGCATTTT. Translating it yields CASNSGQGASQPQHF. The chain has TRBV6-5 and TRBJ1-5; TRBD1 agrees at 12 bases. This CDR3 is built from 15 residues. CDR1 is MNHEY and CDR2 is SVGAGI in the germline V gene. V trimming: 7 bases; J trimming: 6 bases; junction bases outside the gene matches: 7.